The sequence of this TCR beta chain was determined in a study of blood T cell repertoires in COVID-19. Study-wide context: Acute and convalescent COVID-19 samples came from the United States, Italy and Spain.

Per the authors' pipeline: It was from reference gene primer amplification that nucleated cell counts were estimated. Here immunoSEQ multiplex PCR was the method, and the copy in TCRdb shows in-frame clones only, minus some. Clone size and the V and J calls come from that table; the DNA yielded D and trimming. The sample holds 70,000 to 85,000 clones, approximately 86% seen once. The TCR comes from a woman aged 45-59 years with active or convalescent COVID-19. The sequenced sample was peripheral blood.

The CDR3 DNA reads as TGCGCCAGCAGGCAGGCGGGGGGCGTTGGGGAGACCCAGTACTTC. Protein sequence: CASRQAGGVGETQYF. The chain links TRBV5-1 to TRBJ2-5; 8 bases match TRBD2. This CDR3 region has 15 residues. Looked up from germline, CDR1 is SGHRS and CDR2 is YFSETQ. Trimming took 5 bases from V and 5 from J; bases not matched to a gene: 11.